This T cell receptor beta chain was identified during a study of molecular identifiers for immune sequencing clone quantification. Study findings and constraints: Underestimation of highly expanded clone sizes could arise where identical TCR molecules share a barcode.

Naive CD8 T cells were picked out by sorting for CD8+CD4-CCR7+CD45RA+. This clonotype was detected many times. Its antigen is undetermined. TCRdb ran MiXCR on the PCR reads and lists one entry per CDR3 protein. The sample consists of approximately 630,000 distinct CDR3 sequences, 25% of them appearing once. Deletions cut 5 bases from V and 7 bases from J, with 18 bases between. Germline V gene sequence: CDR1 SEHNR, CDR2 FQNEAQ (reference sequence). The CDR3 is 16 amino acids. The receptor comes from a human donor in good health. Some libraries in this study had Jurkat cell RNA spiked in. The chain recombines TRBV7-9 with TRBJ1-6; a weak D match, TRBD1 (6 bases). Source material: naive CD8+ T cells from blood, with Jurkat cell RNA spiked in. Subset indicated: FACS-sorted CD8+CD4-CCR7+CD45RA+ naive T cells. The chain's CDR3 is CASSPDSSMRNSPLHF. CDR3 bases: TGTGCCAGCAGCCCGGACAGCTCAATGAGAAATTCACCCCTCCACTTT.